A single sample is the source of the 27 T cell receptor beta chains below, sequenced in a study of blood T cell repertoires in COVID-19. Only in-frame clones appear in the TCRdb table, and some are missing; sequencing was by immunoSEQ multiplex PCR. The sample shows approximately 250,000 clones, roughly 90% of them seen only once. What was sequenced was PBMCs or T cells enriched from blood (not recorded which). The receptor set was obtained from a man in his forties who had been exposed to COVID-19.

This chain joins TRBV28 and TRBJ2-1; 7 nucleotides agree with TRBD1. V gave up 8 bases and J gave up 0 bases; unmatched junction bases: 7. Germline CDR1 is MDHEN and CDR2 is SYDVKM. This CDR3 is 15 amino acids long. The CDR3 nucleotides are TGTGCCAGCTCCGGACAGGTCCGCTCCTACAATGAGCAGTTCTTC. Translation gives CASSGQVRSYNEQFF.

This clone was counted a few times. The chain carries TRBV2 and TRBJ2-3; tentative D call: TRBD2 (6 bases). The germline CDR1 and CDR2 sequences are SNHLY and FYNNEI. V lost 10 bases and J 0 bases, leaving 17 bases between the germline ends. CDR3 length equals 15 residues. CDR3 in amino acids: CATRRGASSTDTQYF. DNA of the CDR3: TGTGCCACCCGACGCGGGGCGTCTAGCACAGATACGCAGTATTTT.

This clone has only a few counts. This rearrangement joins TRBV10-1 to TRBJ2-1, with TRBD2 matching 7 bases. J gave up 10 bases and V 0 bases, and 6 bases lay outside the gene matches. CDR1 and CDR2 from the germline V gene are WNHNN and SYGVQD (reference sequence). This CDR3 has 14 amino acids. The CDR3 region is CASSESGEGREQFF. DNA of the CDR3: TGCGCCAGCAGTGAGTCGGGGGAGGGCCGCGAGCAGTTCTTC.

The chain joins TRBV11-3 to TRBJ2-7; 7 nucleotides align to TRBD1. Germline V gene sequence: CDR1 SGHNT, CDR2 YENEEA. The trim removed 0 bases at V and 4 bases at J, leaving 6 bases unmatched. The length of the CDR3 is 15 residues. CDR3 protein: CASSLEGQLFYEQYF. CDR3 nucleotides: TGTGCCAGCAGCTTAGAGGGACAGCTCTTTTACGAGCAGTACTTC.

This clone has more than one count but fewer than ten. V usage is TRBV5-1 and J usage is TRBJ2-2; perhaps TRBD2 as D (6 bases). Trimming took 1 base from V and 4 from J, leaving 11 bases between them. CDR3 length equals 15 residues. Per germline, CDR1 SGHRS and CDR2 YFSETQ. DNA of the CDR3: TGCGCCAGCAGCTTGATTCCGGGAGCCACCGGGGAGCTGTTTTTT. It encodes CASSLIPGATGELFF.

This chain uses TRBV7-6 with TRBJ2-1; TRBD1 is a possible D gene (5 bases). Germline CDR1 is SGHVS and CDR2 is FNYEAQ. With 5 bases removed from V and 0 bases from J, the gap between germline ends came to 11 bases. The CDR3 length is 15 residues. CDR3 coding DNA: TGTGCCAGCAGCCCCGACAGTTACTCCTACAATGAGCAGTTCTTC. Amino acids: CASSPDSYSYNEQFF.

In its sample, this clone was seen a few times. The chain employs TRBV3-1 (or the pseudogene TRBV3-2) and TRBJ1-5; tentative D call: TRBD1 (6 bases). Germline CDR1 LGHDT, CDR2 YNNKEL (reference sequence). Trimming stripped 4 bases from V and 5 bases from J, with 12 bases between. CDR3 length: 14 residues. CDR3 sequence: CASSPRQDDQPQHF. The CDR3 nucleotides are TGTGCCAGCAGCCCAAGACAGGACGATCAGCCCCAGCATTTT.

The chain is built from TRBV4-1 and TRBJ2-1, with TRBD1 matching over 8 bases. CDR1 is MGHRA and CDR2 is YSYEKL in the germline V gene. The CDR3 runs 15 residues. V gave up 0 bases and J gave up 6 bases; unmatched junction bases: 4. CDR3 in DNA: TGCGCCAGCAGCCAAGATGTTGACAGGGGCAATGAGCAGTTCTTC. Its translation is CASSQDVDRGNEQFF.

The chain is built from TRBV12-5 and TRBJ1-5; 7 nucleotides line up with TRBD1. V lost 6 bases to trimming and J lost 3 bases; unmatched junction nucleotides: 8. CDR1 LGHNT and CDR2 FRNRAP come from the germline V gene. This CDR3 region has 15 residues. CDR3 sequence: CASGLDRVNNQPQHF. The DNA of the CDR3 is TGTGCTAGTGGCCTCGACAGGGTAAACAATCAGCCCCAGCATTTT.

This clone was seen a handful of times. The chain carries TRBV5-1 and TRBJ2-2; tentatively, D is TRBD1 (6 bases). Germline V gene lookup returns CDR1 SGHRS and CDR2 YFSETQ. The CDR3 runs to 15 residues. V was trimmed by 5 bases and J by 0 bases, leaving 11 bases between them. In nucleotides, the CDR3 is TGCGCCAGCAGGCAAGGGACATCGAACACCGGGGAGCTGTTTTTT. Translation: CASRQGTSNTGELFF.

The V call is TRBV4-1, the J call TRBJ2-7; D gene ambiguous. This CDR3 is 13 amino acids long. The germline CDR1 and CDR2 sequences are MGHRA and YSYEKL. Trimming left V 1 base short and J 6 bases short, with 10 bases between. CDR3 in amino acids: CASSQAYLGEQYF. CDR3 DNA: TGCGCCAGCAGCCAAGCTTATCTCGGCGAGCAGTACTTC.

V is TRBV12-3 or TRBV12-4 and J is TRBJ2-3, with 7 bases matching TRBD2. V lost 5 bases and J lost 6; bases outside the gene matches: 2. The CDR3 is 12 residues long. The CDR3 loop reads CASSILADTQYF. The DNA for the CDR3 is TGTGCCAGCAGTATACTAGCGGATACGCAGTATTTT.

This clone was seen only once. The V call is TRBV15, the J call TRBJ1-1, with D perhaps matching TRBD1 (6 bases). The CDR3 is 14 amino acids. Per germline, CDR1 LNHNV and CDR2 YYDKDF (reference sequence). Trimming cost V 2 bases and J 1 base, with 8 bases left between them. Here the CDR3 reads CATSRTGQNTEAFF. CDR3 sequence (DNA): TGTGCCACCAGCAGAACGGGACAGAACACTGAAGCTTTCTTT.

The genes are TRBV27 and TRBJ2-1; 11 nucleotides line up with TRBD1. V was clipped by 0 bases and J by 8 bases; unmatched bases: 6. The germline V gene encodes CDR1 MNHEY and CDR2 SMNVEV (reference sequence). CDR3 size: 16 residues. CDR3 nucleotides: TGTGCCAGCAGTTTATCGGGGGACAGGGGGTACTATGAGCAGTTCTTC. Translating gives CASSLSGDRGYYEQFF.

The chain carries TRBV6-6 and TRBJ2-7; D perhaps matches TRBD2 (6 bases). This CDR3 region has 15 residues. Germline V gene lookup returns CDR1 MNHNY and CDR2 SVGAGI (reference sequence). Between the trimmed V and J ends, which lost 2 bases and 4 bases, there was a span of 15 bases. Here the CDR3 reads CASSYTAGSGYEQYF. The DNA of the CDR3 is TGTGCCAGCAGTTACACCGCGGGGTCGGGGTACGAGCAGTACTTC.

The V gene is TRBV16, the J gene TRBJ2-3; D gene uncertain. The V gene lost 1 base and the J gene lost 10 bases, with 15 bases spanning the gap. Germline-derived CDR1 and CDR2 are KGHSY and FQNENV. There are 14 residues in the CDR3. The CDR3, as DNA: TGTGCCAGCAGCCAATTAATTGGCAGAGAGGCGCAGTATTTT. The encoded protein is CASSQLIGREAQYF.

The CDR3 nucleotides read TGTGCCAGCAGCCCCTCCGGGGGGAACACTGAAGCTTTCTTT. This codes for CASSPSGGNTEAFF. The J gene is TRBJ1-1, the V gene TRBV7-9, with D tentatively TRBD1 (5 bases). This CDR3 region has 14 residues. Trimming took 5 bases from V and 1 from J, leaving 11 bases between them. Germline loops: CDR1 SEHNR, CDR2 FQNEAQ (reference sequence).

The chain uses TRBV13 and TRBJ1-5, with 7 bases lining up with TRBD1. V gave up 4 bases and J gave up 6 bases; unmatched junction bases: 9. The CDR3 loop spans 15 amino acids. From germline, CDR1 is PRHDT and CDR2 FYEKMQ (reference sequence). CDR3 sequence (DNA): TGTGCCAGCAGCTCGGGACAGACGCCGTCTCAGCCCCAGCATTTT. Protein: CASSSGQTPSQPQHF.

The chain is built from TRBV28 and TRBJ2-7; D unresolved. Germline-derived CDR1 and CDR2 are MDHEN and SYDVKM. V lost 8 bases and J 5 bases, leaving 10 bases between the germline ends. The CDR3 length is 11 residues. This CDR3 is CASGPLNEQYF. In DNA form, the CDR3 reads TGTGCCAGCGGCCCACTAAACGAGCAGTACTTC.

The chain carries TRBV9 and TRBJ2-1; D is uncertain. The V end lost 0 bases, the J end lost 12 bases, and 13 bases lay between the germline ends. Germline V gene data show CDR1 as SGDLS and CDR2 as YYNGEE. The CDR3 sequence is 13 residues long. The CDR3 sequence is CASSVDSHLGQFF. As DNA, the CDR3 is TGTGCCAGCAGCGTAGACAGCCATTTGGGGCAGTTCTTC.

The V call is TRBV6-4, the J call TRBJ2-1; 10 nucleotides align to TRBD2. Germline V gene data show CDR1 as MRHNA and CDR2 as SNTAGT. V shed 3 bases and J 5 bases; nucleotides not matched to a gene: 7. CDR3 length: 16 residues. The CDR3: CASSEVGTSANNEQFF. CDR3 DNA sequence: TGTGCCAGCAGTGAGGTCGGGACTAGCGCGAACAATGAGCAGTTCTTC.

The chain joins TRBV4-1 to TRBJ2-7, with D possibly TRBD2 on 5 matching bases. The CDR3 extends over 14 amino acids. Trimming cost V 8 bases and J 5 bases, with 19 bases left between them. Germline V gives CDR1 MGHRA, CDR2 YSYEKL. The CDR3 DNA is TGCGCCAGCCGGAAAGACGGGGATCTAAACGAGCAGTACTTC. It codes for CASRKDGDLNEQYF.

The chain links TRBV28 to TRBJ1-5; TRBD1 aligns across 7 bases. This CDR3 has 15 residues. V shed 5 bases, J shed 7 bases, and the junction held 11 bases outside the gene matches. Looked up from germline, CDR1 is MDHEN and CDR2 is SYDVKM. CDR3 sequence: CASSPLQGRWQPQHF. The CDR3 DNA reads TGTGCCAGCAGTCCATTACAGGGGCGATGGCAGCCCCAGCATTTT.

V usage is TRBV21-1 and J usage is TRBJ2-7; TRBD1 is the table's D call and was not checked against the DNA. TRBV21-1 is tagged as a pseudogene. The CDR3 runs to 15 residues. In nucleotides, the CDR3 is TGTGCCAGCACCGATACAGGGGGAAGCTCCTACGAGCAGTACTTC. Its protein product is CASTDTGGSSYEQYF.

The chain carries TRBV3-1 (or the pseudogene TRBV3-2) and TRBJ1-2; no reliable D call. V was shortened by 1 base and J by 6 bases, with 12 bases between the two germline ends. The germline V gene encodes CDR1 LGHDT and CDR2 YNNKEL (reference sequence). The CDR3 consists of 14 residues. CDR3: CASSQAGIGHGYTF. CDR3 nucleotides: TGTGCCAGCAGCCAAGCGGGGATTGGCCATGGCTACACCTTC.

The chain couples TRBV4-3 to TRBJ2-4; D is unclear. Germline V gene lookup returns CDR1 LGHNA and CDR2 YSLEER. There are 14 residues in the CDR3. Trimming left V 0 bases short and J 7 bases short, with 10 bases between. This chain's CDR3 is CASSQEFVRNIQYF. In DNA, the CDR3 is TGCGCCAGCAGCCAAGAGTTCGTACGGAACATTCAGTACTTC.

CDR3 coding DNA: TGTGCCAGTAGGACCGGGACACTTTACACCGGGGAGCTGTTTTTT. Protein sequence: CASRTGTLYTGELFF. The rearrangement links TRBV19 to TRBJ2-2; weak D call: TRBD1 (6 bases). Germline V lookup: CDR1 LNHDA, CDR2 SQIVND (reference sequence). V was clipped by 6 bases and J by 3 bases, with 14 bases between them. The CDR3 runs 15 residues.